Listed here are 23 T cell receptor beta chains from one sample, sequenced in a study of shared clonotypes between healthy human individuals. TCRdb's copy holds only in-frame clones and misses some; the assay was immunoSEQ multiplex PCR. The table includes 1 million to 1.3 million clones, more than 75% detected once. Specimen: memory CD4+ T cells from PBMCs. Subset: CD45RA-negative fraction. Receptors were obtained from a young man in good health. Some clones in this sample may be carry-over from other donors' samples.

The V and J genes are TRBV7-2 and TRBJ2-3; either TRBD1 or TRBD2 may supply D (6 bases each). V lost 1 base and J lost 4, with 15 bases in between. CDR1 and CDR2 from the germline V gene are SGHTA and FQGNSA. The CDR3 extends over 16 amino acids. The DNA for the CDR3 is TGTGCCAGCAGCTTAGGGGGGGCAGGGATGGCAGATACGCAGTATTTT. Translated: CASSLGGAGMADTQYF.

V and J are TRBV7-9 and TRBJ2-7, with D unclear. The CDR3 covers 14 residues. Trimming shortened V by 2 bases and J by 9 bases, and 17 bases separated the two germline ends. Germline CDR1 reads SEHNR; CDR2 reads FQNEAQ (reference sequence). Here the CDR3 DNA reads TGTGCCAGCAGCTTATCCGGACCCGCAGTCTGGCAGTACTTC. Amino acids: CASSLSGPAVWQYF. The complete variable domain, with remaining parts taken from reference TRBV7-9 and TRBJ2-7, reads DTGVSQNPRHKITKRGQNVTFRCDPISEHNRLYWYRQTLGQGPEFLTYFQNEAQLEKSRLLSDRFSAERPKGSFSTLEIQRTEQGDSAMYLCASSLSGPAVWQYFGPGTRLTVT.

This clone was detected only once. This rearrangement joins TRBV7-2 to TRBJ2-3; a weak D match, TRBD1 (5 bases). The V and J ends lost 1 base and 4 bases respectively, with 6 bases between them. The CDR3 totals 13 residues. Looked up from germline, CDR1 is SGHTA and CDR2 is FQGNSA. The CDR3 loop is CASSLEQADTQYF. The CDR3 region has the DNA TGTGCCAGCAGCTTAGAACAGGCAGATACGCAGTATTTT.

The chain couples TRBV30 to TRBJ1-2; the D is unclear. The CDR3 loop spans 15 amino acids. Germline CDR1 is GTSNPN and CDR2 is SVGIG (reference sequence). V lost 0 bases and J 5 bases, leaving 16 bases between the germline ends. The CDR3 nucleotides are TGTGCCTGGAGTGTAAGCTTGACGGCCCCTTATGGCTACACCTTC. Translation gives CAWSVSLTAPYGYTF.

In the case of this clone: Additional DNA sequences in this sample encode the identical CDR3. The chain uses TRBV2 and TRBJ1-1; TRBD1 agrees at 9 bases. CDR3 size: 13 residues. Germline CDR1 reads SNHLY; CDR2 reads FYNNEI. V was pared by 6 bases and J by 1 base, with 0 bases of the junction left unmatched. CDR3 in amino acids: CASRDRGNTEAFF. CDR3 coding DNA: TGTGCCAGCAGGGACAGGGGGAACACTGAAGCTTTCTTT.

V usage is TRBV28 and J usage is TRBJ1-5; no clear D gene. Germline CDR1 and CDR2: MDHEN and SYDVKM. This CDR3 comprises 12 residues. Trimming removed 8 bases at V and 4 bases at J, with 9 bases between. The CDR3 spells CASWVGNQPQHF. The CDR3 DNA follows: TGTGCCAGCTGGGTGGGGAATCAGCCCCAGCATTTT. The whole variable domain, filled in from reference TRBV28 and TRBJ1-5, reads DVKVTQSSRYLVKRTGEKVFLECVQDMDHENMFWYRQDPGLGLRLIYFSYDVKMKEKGDIPEGYSVSREKKERFSLILESASTNQTSMYLCASWVGNQPQHFGDGTRLSIL.

The chain is built from TRBV7-9 and TRBJ2-3, with 10 nucleotides matching TRBD1. The CDR3 length is 17 residues. After removal of 5 bases from V and 2 bases from J, the junction contained 10 bases not matched to a gene. The germline V gene encodes CDR1 SEHNR and CDR2 FQNEAQ (reference sequence). The CDR3 protein is CASSHPPGTGDTDTQYF. In DNA form, the CDR3 reads TGTGCCAGCAGCCACCCCCCGGGGACAGGGGACACAGATACGCAGTATTTT.

J is TRBJ1-1 and V is TRBV7-9; 8 bases align to TRBD1. The germline CDR1 and CDR2 sequences are SEHNR and FQNEAQ (reference sequence). V shed 2 bases and J 11 bases; nucleotides not matched to a gene: 7. This CDR3 comprises 13 residues. CDR3 sequence (DNA): TGTGCCAGCAGCTTATTACAGGGGGTTCGCGCTTTCTTT. It specifies CASSLLQGVRAFF.

This chain joins TRBV7-3 and TRBJ2-3, with TRBD1 matching over 9 bases. The CDR3 has 14 amino acids. V shed 4 bases and J 3 bases; nucleotides not matched to a gene: 2. CDR1 is SGHTA, CDR2 FQGTGA, per germline. The chain's CDR3 is CASSWGQGTDTQYF. The DNA for the CDR3 is TGTGCCAGCAGCTGGGGACAGGGAACAGATACGCAGTATTTT.

This chain uses TRBV5-4 with TRBJ2-1; D perhaps matches TRBD2 (6 bases). The germline V gene has CDR1 SGHNT and CDR2 YYREEE (reference sequence). CDR3 length equals 16 residues. Deletions cut 2 bases from V and 5 bases from J, with 17 bases between. CDR3 coding DNA: TGTGCCAGCAGCTTAGGTCCGGGTGGGAGGAACAATGAGCAGTTCTTC. Amino acids: CASSLGPGGRNNEQFF.

The chain joins TRBV29-1 to TRBJ2-5; D perhaps matches TRBD1 (6 bases). The CDR3 totals 14 residues. The germline V gene encodes CDR1 SQVTM and CDR2 ANQGSEA. Trimming cost V 6 bases and J 3 bases, with 17 bases left between them. The CDR3 sequence is CSVAHGGRKETQYF. The CDR3, as DNA: TGCAGCGTCGCCCATGGGGGCAGGAAAGAGACCCAGTACTTC.

The chain employs TRBV7-9 and TRBJ1-4; TRBD1 matches at 7 bases. The trim removed 5 bases at V and 8 bases at J, leaving 11 bases unmatched. CDR1 is SEHNR and CDR2 is FQNEAQ in the germline V gene (reference sequence). The CDR3 has 15 residues. The CDR3 DNA reads as TGTGCCAGCAGCGCCCGACAGGGTGGGCAAGAAAAACTGTTTTTT. Translation: CASSARQGGQEKLFF.

The chain combines TRBV29-1 with TRBJ1-2; 9 bases match TRBD1. V was pared by 7 bases and J by 4 bases, with 16 bases of the junction left unmatched. Germline loops: CDR1 SQVTM, CDR2 ANQGSEA. The CDR3 extends over 16 amino acids. The CDR3 DNA sequence: TGCAGCGGAGGGCCGGGACAGGGCCCCTCTGGCTATGGCTACACCTTC. Its translation: CSGGPGQGPSGYGYTF.

This chain joins TRBV7-2 and TRBJ1-2, with D possibly being TRBD1 (6 bases). Germline V lookup: CDR1 SGHTA, CDR2 FQGNSA. The CDR3 runs to 13 residues. The ends were cut back, 3 bases at V and 7 bases at J, with 12 bases in the middle. The DNA of the CDR3 is TGTGCCAGCAGCTTTCAAAAAGGGGGTGGCTACACCTTC. This encodes CASSFQKGGGYTF.

This CDR3 is CASSLQGLLDEKLFF. In nucleotides, the CDR3 is TGTGCCAGCAGCCTACAGGGGCTTCTGGATGAAAAACTGTTTTTT. The chain employs TRBV6-5 and TRBJ1-4; 7 nucleotides line up with TRBD1. The germline V gene has CDR1 MNHEY and CDR2 SVGAGI. This CDR3 has 15 amino acids. Trimming removed 6 bases from V and 6 bases from J; junction bases left unmatched: 10.

Details on this clone: Other DNA variants within this sample encode the same CDR3. CDR3 sequence: CASSLAGGGGNTIYF. CDR3 sequence (DNA): TGTGCCAGCAGTTTGGCAGGGGGCGGTGGAAACACCATATATTTT. The genes are TRBV28 and TRBJ1-3; 8 bases fit TRBD1. The J segment lost 3 bases and the V segment lost 3 bases, leaving 4 bases of the junction unmatched. CDR1 is MDHEN and CDR2 is SYDVKM in the germline V gene. This CDR3 region has 15 residues.

The chain links TRBV7-2 to TRBJ2-7, with 10 bases identical to TRBD1. The CDR3 covers 16 residues. V dropped 5 bases and J dropped 6; count of bases not matched to a gene: 13. Germline assignment: CDR1 SGHTA and CDR2 FQGNSA. In nucleotides, the CDR3 is TGTGCCAGCAGCACTCCCCCGGGACAGGGGTGGATCGAGCAGTACTTC. Its translation is CASSTPPGQGWIEQYF.

About this clone itself: One base away lies a much larger clone, so this may be a sequencing read error. This chain joins TRBV4-2 and TRBJ2-5, with D perhaps TRBD2 (6 bases). Germline V gene lookup returns CDR1 LGHNA and CDR2 YNFKEQ. The CDR3 length is 12 residues. The CDR3, as DNA: TGTGCCAGCAGCCAAGCGGGAGAGACCCTGTACTTC. Translating gives CASSQAGETLYF.

The chain links TRBV7-3 to TRBJ2-2, with D unclear. Germline V CDR1 and CDR2: SGHTA, FQGTGA. Trimming pared 2 bases from V and 0 bases from J, leaving 13 bases between. There are 17 residues in the CDR3. The CDR3: CASSLLSTGANTGELFF. CDR3 nucleotides: TGTGCCAGCAGCTTACTAAGCACGGGCGCGAACACCGGGGAGCTGTTTTTT.

The chain is built from TRBV10-3 and TRBJ2-7; 7 bases fit TRBD2. Trimming removed 4 bases from V and 1 base from J; junction bases left unmatched: 7. This CDR3 comprises 15 residues. Germline V gene lookup returns CDR1 ENHRY and CDR2 SYGVKD. The chain's CDR3 is CAISGRSGISYEQYF. CDR3 coding DNA: TGTGCCATCAGTGGGCGCAGCGGGATTTCCTACGAGCAGTACTTC.

The genes are TRBV28 and TRBJ1-4; possibly TRBD1 for D (5 bases). Trimming stripped 3 bases from V and 8 bases from J, with 19 bases between. CDR1 is MDHEN, CDR2 SYDVKM, per germline. The CDR3 is 16 amino acids. The CDR3 coding sequence is TGTGCCAGCAGTTTCAGAGCGGGACGGGAGTTGGAAAAACTGTTTTTT. Translation: CASSFRAGRELEKLFF. The full variable domain, completed using reference TRBV28 and TRBJ1-4, is DVKVTQSSRYLVKRTGEKVFLECVQDMDHENMFWYRQDPGLGLRLIYFSYDVKMKEKGDIPEGYSVSREKKERFSLILESASTNQTSMYLCASSFRAGRELEKLFFGSGTQLSVL.

The chain uses TRBV5-1 and TRBJ1-1; the D gene is possibly TRBD1 (5 bases). V lost 2 bases and J 4 bases, leaving 9 bases between the germline ends. CDR3 length equals 13 residues. Looked up from germline, CDR1 is SGHRS and CDR2 is YFSETQ. CDR3: CASSFRRGTEAFF. The CDR3 DNA follows: TGCGCCAGCAGCTTCCGGAGGGGCACTGAAGCTTTCTTT.

This chain uses TRBV5-1 with TRBJ2-3; 8 positions agree with TRBD2. This CDR3 has 15 residues. Germline lookup yields CDR1 SGHRS and CDR2 YFSETQ. V gave up 7 bases and J gave up 0 bases; unmatched junction bases: 7. The CDR3 DNA follows: TGCGCCAGCGGTTACGCGGGAGGCAGCACAGATACGCAGTATTTT. Translating it yields CASGYAGGSTDTQYF.